Shown below are 26 T cell receptor beta chains from a single sample sequenced in a study of blood T cell dynamics during melanoma immunotherapy. Regarding time point: pre-treatment baseline. The protocol was immunoSEQ multiplex PCR, while the TCRdb copy is restricted to in-frame clones and leaves out a portion. Of approximately 22,000 clones listed, 70% to 90% are singletons. This specimen consisted of blood, obtained from a patient treated with checkpoint blockade. Receptors were obtained from a human donor with melanoma.

J is TRBJ2-3 and V is TRBV5-1; D might be TRBD1 (6 bases). The germline V and J ends were trimmed by 0 bases and 4 bases, with 9 bases remaining between them. The CDR3 runs to 14 residues. In germline, CDR1 is SGHRS, CDR2 YFSETQ. CDR3 nucleotide sequence: TGCGCCAGCAGCTTGGGACAGGTAGCAGATACGCAGTATTTT. Protein product: CASSLGQVADTQYF.

V and J are TRBV7-9 and TRBJ1-1; a possible D gene is TRBD1 (6 bases). The CDR3 is made up of 12 amino acids. CDR1 and CDR2 from the germline V gene are SEHNR and FQNEAQ (reference sequence). V lost 5 bases to trimming and J lost 10 bases, with 14 bases between them. The CDR3 coding sequence is TGTGCCAGCAGCAACAGGGTATTAGGAGCTTTCTTT. Translating gives CASSNRVLGAFF.

The chain recombines TRBV6-5 with TRBJ1-1, with 7 bases aligning to TRBD1. CDR1 MNHEY and CDR2 SVGAGI come from the germline V gene. This CDR3 comprises 14 residues. With V trimmed by 0 bases and J by 4 bases, 2 bases remained unmatched. The CDR3 coding sequence is TGTGCCAGCAGTTACTCGCCAGGGGGCACTGAAGCTTTCTTT. As protein: CASSYSPGGTEAFF.

This clone was observed a few times. The chain has TRBV2 and TRBJ2-5, with unresolved D. Germline CDR1 reads SNHLY; CDR2 reads FYNNEI. V was trimmed by 6 bases and J by 5 bases, leaving 10 bases between them. This CDR3 comprises 12 residues. The DNA of the CDR3 is TGTGCCAGCAGCGCGAAACGGGAGACCCAGTACTTC. This sequence encodes CASSAKRETQYF.

This clone was observed a single time. V gene TRBV5-1 combines with J gene TRBJ2-1; TRBD1 or TRBD2 may be the D gene (5 bases each). Trimming removed 5 bases at V and 8 bases at J, with 17 bases between. CDR1 and CDR2 (germline): SGHRS, YFSETQ. The CDR3 loop spans 14 amino acids. The CDR3 sequence: CASSEGPGPDEQFF. CDR3 DNA sequence: TGCGCCAGCAGTGAGGGGCCCGGTCCCGATGAGCAGTTCTTC.

J is TRBJ2-7 and V is TRBV5-6; D ambiguous. CDR1 is SGHDT and CDR2 is YYEEEE in the germline V gene. Trimming took 3 bases from V and 6 from J, leaving 19 bases between them. This CDR3 spans 15 amino acids. The CDR3 sequence: CASSSDPGGVIEQYF. DNA for the CDR3: TGTGCCAGCAGCTCTGATCCGGGTGGGGTAATCGAGCAGTACTTC. The variable domain in full, with the rest retrieved from reference TRBV5-6 and TRBJ2-7, is DAGVTQSPTHLIKTRGQQVTLRCSPKSGHDTVSWYQQALGQGPQFIFQYYEEEERQRGNFPDRFSGHQFPNYSSELNVNALLLGDSALYLCASSSDPGGVIEQYFGPGTRLTVT.

V and J are TRBV18 and TRBJ1-5; TRBD1 matches at 9 bases. The CDR3 sequence is 14 residues long. With 3 bases clipped from V and 4 bases from J, the junction kept 1 base outside the gene matches. CDR1 and CDR2 from the germline V gene are KGHSH and LQKENI. CDR3 sequence: CASSPGQGNQPQHF. In DNA form, the CDR3 reads TGTGCCAGCTCACCCGGACAGGGGAATCAGCCCCAGCATTTT. The complete variable domain, with remaining parts taken from reference TRBV18 and TRBJ1-5, reads NAGVMQNPRHLVRRRGQEARLRCSPMKGHSHVYWYRQLPEEGLKFMVYLQKENIIDESGMPKERFSAEFPKEGPSILRIQQVVRGDSAAYFCASSPGQGNQPQHFGDGTRLSIL.

The V and J genes are TRBV18 and TRBJ2-5, with D perhaps TRBD2 (5 bases). The germline CDR1 and CDR2 sequences are KGHSH and LQKENI. The V end lost 2 bases, the J end lost 5 bases, and 6 bases lay between the germline ends. The CDR3 is 12 amino acids. The CDR3 nucleotides are TGTGCCAGCTCACCAGAGGGCGAGACCCAGTACTTC. Amino acid sequence: CASSPEGETQYF.

CDR3 sequence: CASSRTGGHEQFF. CDR3 sequence (DNA): TGTGCCAGTAGCCGTACAGGGGGCCATGAGCAGTTCTTC. This chain connects TRBV19 to TRBJ2-1; 9 bases match TRBD1. The J segment lost 8 bases and the V segment lost 6 bases, leaving 5 bases of the junction unmatched. Germline V gives CDR1 LNHDA, CDR2 SQIVND (reference sequence). CDR3 length: 13 amino acids. Drawing the rest from reference TRBV19 and TRBJ2-1, the complete variable domain is DGGITQSPKYLFRKEGQNVTLSCEQNLNHDAMYWYRQDPGQGLRLIYYSQIVNDFQKGDIAEGYSVSREKKESFPLTVTSAQKNPTAFYLCASSRTGGHEQFFGPGTRLTVL.

The V and J genes are TRBV9 and TRBJ2-2; D is unresolved. V lost 4 bases to trimming and J lost 1 base, with 17 bases between them. This CDR3 is built from 17 residues. From germline, CDR1 is SGDLS and CDR2 YYNGEE. The DNA for the CDR3 is TGTGCCAGCAGCATTCCCCATGGTCGAGAGAACACCGGGGAGCTGTTTTTT. Translated, it gives CASSIPHGRENTGELFF.

The chain joins TRBV29-1 to TRBJ2-5; 10 bases are a match to TRBD2. The J call is in doubt because the DNA end fits TRBJ2-7 better. The CDR3 is 12 residues long. Per germline, CDR1 SQVTM and CDR2 ANQGSEA. CDR3 DNA sequence: TGCAGCGTCCTAGCGGGAGTCAACGAGCAGTACTTC. This translates into CSVLAGVNEQYF.

The chain carries TRBV7-8 and TRBJ2-3; possibly TRBD1 for D (6 bases). CDR3 length: 14 residues. The germline V gene has CDR1 SGHVS and CDR2 FQNEAQ. The V gene lost 5 bases and the J gene lost 0 bases, with 9 bases spanning the gap. This chain's CDR3 is CASSEQGSTDTQYF. The CDR3, as DNA: TGTGCCAGCAGCGAACAGGGAAGCACAGATACGCAGTATTTT.

The gene calls are TRBV11-2 and TRBJ2-1, with 8 bases that match TRBD2. The CDR3 runs 16 residues. The germline V gene encodes CDR1 SGHAT and CDR2 FQNNGV. Trimming took 6 bases from V and 5 from J; bases not matched to a gene: 12. This chain's CDR3 is CASRKPGLVHDNEQFF. DNA of the CDR3: TGTGCCAGCAGAAAGCCGGGACTAGTGCACGACAATGAGCAGTTCTTC.

The chain links TRBV7-3 to TRBJ2-3; D might be TRBD1 or TRBD2, each matching 5 bases. This CDR3 comprises 14 residues. The V and J ends lost 0 bases and 7 bases respectively, with 11 bases between them. From germline, CDR1 is SGHTA and CDR2 FQGTGA. The CDR3 region is CASSLTPGANTQYF. The CDR3 DNA is TGTGCCAGCAGCTTAACCCCCGGGGCGAATACGCAGTATTTT.

The sample holds one count of this clone. This chain uses TRBV5-1 with TRBJ1-4, with D hard to call. CDR1 is SGHRS, CDR2 YFSETQ, per germline. This CDR3 comprises 16 residues. V lost 0 bases to trimming and J lost 8 bases, with 17 bases between them. In nucleotides, the CDR3 is TGCGCCAGCAGCTTGGCCCGGGCTTCAGAGTGGGAAAAACTGTTTTTT. This translates into CASSLARASEWEKLFF.

The chain combines TRBV11-3 with TRBJ1-1, with a weak D call TRBD1 (6 bases). The V and J ends lost 0 bases and 4 bases respectively, with 6 bases between them. This CDR3 has 13 amino acids. Germline CDR1 reads SGHNT; CDR2 reads YENEEA. As DNA, the CDR3 is TGTGCCAGCAGCTTAGAAGGGGGCACTGAAGCTTTCTTT. This encodes CASSLEGGTEAFF.

This sequence joins TRBV5-6 and TRBJ2-5; 12 positions match TRBD2. Trimming took 4 bases from V and 3 from J; bases not matched to a gene: 10. CDR3 length: 17 residues. Germline lookup yields CDR1 SGHDT and CDR2 YYEEEE. The CDR3 spells CASSLPSGREWEETQYF. CDR3 bases: TGTGCCAGCAGCCTGCCTAGCGGGAGGGAATGGGAAGAGACCCAGTACTTC.

The V gene is TRBV4-1, the J gene TRBJ2-2; TRBD2 matches at 9 bases. The CDR3 sequence is 18 residues long. CDR1 is MGHRA and CDR2 is YSYEKL in the germline V gene. V gave up 5 bases and J gave up 8 bases; unmatched junction bases: 18. The CDR3 reads CASSEGREGLSGLGELFF. The CDR3, as DNA: TGCGCCAGCAGCGAAGGGCGGGAGGGCCTCTCTGGGCTTGGGGAGCTGTTTTTT.

This chain links TRBV5-4 with TRBJ2-2; 8 bases are a match to TRBD2. Germline-derived CDR1 and CDR2 are SGHNT and YYREEE (reference sequence). Unmatched junction bases numbered 4, after V lost 1 base and J lost 2 bases. The CDR3 is 16 residues long. The CDR3: CASSLRVAGNTGELFF. In DNA form, the CDR3 reads TGTGCCAGCAGCTTGCGGGTAGCGGGAAACACCGGGGAGCTGTTTTTT.

The rearrangement uses TRBV6-1 and TRBJ2-3; 9 nucleotides align to TRBD1. Germline-derived CDR1 and CDR2 are MNHNS and SASEGT. Trimming at V came to 2 bases and at J to 4 bases, leaving 7 bases not matched to a gene. The CDR3 runs to 16 residues. The CDR3 here is CASSERTGAGSDTQYF. The CDR3 nucleotides read TGTGCCAGCAGTGAAAGGACAGGGGCTGGGTCAGATACGCAGTATTTT.

The chain carries TRBV15 and TRBJ2-7, with D perhaps TRBD1 or TRBD2 (6 bases each). CDR3 length equals 12 residues. The germline CDR1 and CDR2 sequences are LNHNV and YYDKDF (reference sequence). V was shortened by 9 bases and J by 4 bases, with 13 bases between the two germline ends. In nucleotides, the CDR3 is TGTGCCACTGGGGGCGGAGGGTACGAGCAGTACTTC. Its protein product is CATGGGGYEQYF.

The chain carries TRBV7-3 and TRBJ2-1; 9 nucleotides match TRBD2. This CDR3 is built from 15 residues. Germline lookup yields CDR1 SGHTA and CDR2 FQGTGA. J was trimmed by 2 bases and V by 6 bases; bases with no gene match: 5. In DNA form, the CDR3 reads TGTGCCAGCAGGCCTACTAGCGGGCCCTACAATGAGCAGTTCTTC. It translates to CASRPTSGPYNEQFF. Combining the CDR3 with reference TRBV7-3 and TRBJ2-1 gives the whole variable domain GAGVSQTPSNKVTEKGKYVELRCDPISGHTALYWYRQSLGQGPEFLIYFQGTGAADDSGLPNDRFFAVRPEGSVSTLKIQRTERGDSAVYLCASRPTSGPYNEQFFGPGTRLTVL.

The chain couples TRBV7-8 to TRBJ1-1, with D unresolved. Trimming left V 5 bases short and J 1 base short, with 8 bases between. This CDR3 is built from 13 residues. Germline V gives CDR1 SGHVS, CDR2 FQNEAQ. This CDR3 reads CASSTRTNTEAFF. The CDR3, as DNA: TGTGCCAGCAGCACGCGGACGAACACTGAAGCTTTCTTT.

V gene TRBV11-2 combines with J gene TRBJ2-7; D remains unclear. V was pared by 2 bases and J by 6 bases, with 14 bases between. The germline CDR1 and CDR2 sequences are SGHAT and FQNNGV. The CDR3 has 14 amino acids. The CDR3 DNA reads as TGTGCCAGCAGCTTATTCTATGGGGTCGTCGAGCAGTACTTC. The encoded protein is CASSLFYGVVEQYF.

The gene calls are TRBV5-4 and TRBJ2-4; TRBD1 aligns across 7 bases. From germline, CDR1 is SGHNT and CDR2 YYREEE (reference sequence). The V gene end was trimmed by 4 bases and the J gene end by 9 bases; junction bases not matched to a gene: 4. The CDR3 runs 12 residues. The CDR3 DNA sequence: TGTGCCAGCAGCGTCAACAGGGGCATTCAGTACTTC. Its translation is CASSVNRGIQYF.

The chain carries TRBV7-8 and TRBJ2-1; TRBD2 aligns across 11 bases. The germline gives CDR1 SGHVS, CDR2 FQNEAQ. V lost 1 base to trimming and J lost 8 bases; unmatched junction nucleotides: 7. The CDR3 spans 16 residues. CDR3 coding DNA: TGTGCCAGCAGCTTAGTACTAGCGGGAGAAGGCGATGAGCAGTTCTTC. It is translated as CASSLVLAGEGDEQFF.